Below, 31 T cell receptor beta chains from the same sample are listed, as sequenced in a study of blood T cell repertoires in COVID-19. The table came from immunoSEQ multiplex PCR; TCRdb's copy has only in-frame clones and leaves some out. The sample holds 210,000 or so clones, roughly 80% seen once. The sequencing input was peripheral blood. The origin of the receptors is a man aged 50 or older who had recovered from COVID-19.

The CDR3 reads CASSDLGQGEETQYF. CDR3 coding DNA: TGTGCCAGCAGCGACCTCGGACAGGGAGAAGAGACCCAGTACTTC. The rearrangement uses TRBV13 and TRBJ2-5; 8 bases are shared with TRBD1. V dropped 5 bases and J dropped 3; count of bases not matched to a gene: 8. Germline V gene sequence: CDR1 PRHDT, CDR2 FYEKMQ (reference sequence). The CDR3 runs 15 residues.

The rearrangement uses TRBV9 and TRBJ2-5; 12 nucleotides line up with TRBD1. There are 17 residues in the CDR3. V shed 4 bases, J shed 5 bases, and the junction held 12 bases outside the gene matches. Germline V gene lookup returns CDR1 SGDLS and CDR2 YYNGEE. Here the CDR3 DNA reads TGTGCCAGCAGCTCCGCTTCGGGACAGGGGGCGGCGGAGACCCAGTACTTC. As protein: CASSSASGQGAAETQYF. Full variable domain (outside the CDR3, taken from reference TRBV9 and TRBJ2-5): DSGVTQTPKHLITATGQRVTLRCSPRSGDLSVYWYQQSLDQGLQFLIQYYNGEERAKGNILERFSAQQFPDLHSELNLSSLELGDSALYFCASSSASGQGAAETQYFGPGTRLLVL.

There are a few counts of this clone. The chain recombines TRBV19 with TRBJ2-3, with 7 positions matching TRBD1. Germline assignment: CDR1 LNHDA and CDR2 SQIVND (reference sequence). Trimming took 9 bases from V and 0 from J; bases not matched to a gene: 0. The CDR3 totals 12 residues. CDR3 sequence (DNA): TGTGCCAGCAGGGGGAGCACAGATACGCAGTATTTT. It yields the protein CASRGSTDTQYF.

This chain joins TRBV4-2 and TRBJ2-1, with TRBD2 matching over 13 bases. The germline CDR1 and CDR2 sequences are LGHNA and YNFKEQ. The CDR3 has 18 residues. J was trimmed by 0 bases and V by 5 bases; bases with no gene match: 7. The CDR3, as DNA: TGTGCCAGCAGCTTACGGACTAGCGGGAGTATCTCCTACAATGAGCAGTTCTTC. Translated: CASSLRTSGSISYNEQFF.

This clone has a single count. The chain is built from TRBV7-9 and TRBJ1-6; the match to TRBD1 covers 8 bases. With 1 base clipped from V and 7 bases from J, the junction kept 9 bases outside the gene matches. This CDR3 comprises 17 residues. The V gene's germline CDR1 is SEHNR and CDR2 FQNEAQ (reference sequence). The CDR3 nucleotides read TGTGCCAGCAGCTTAGGAGGTAACAGGGGGTCCAATTCACCCCTCCACTTT. This translates into CASSLGGNRGSNSPLHF.

The chain carries TRBV7-6 and TRBJ1-6, with D maybe TRBD1 (5 bases). From germline, CDR1 is SGHVS and CDR2 FNYEAQ. This CDR3 has 12 residues. V was pared by 9 bases and J by 7 bases, with 10 bases between. The CDR3: CARGEGNSPLHF. In nucleotides, the CDR3 is TGTGCCAGGGGGGAGGGAAATTCACCCCTCCACTTT.

The V call is TRBV15, the J call TRBJ2-7; D perhaps matches TRBD1 (6 bases). The V end lost 8 bases, the J end lost 3 bases, and 20 bases lay between the germline ends. The germline CDR1 and CDR2 sequences are LNHNV and YYDKDF (reference sequence). The CDR3 loop spans 15 amino acids. The CDR3 nucleotides are TGTGCCACCTCCAAACTTGGACAGCAAAACTACGAGCAGTACTTC. The encoded protein is CATSKLGQQNYEQYF.

CDR3 DNA sequence: TGTGCCAGCAGCTTCGGGACAGGGCGGGACAATGAGCAGTTCTTC. Translating gives CASSFGTGRDNEQFF. The V gene is TRBV5-4, the J gene TRBJ2-1, with 9 bases aligning to TRBD1. V was clipped by 2 bases and J by 5 bases; unmatched bases: 5. This CDR3 is built from 15 residues. Per the germline V gene, CDR1 is SGHNT and CDR2 is YYREEE (reference sequence).

This clone was seen once. This chain joins TRBV18 and TRBJ1-1; 8 bases are a match to TRBD1. Trimming at V came to 3 bases and at J to 7 bases, leaving 1 base not matched to a gene. Germline CDR1 reads KGHSH; CDR2 reads LQKENI. The CDR3 length is 12 residues. DNA for the CDR3: TGTGCCAGCTCACCTGACAGGGGTGAAGCTTTCTTT. As protein: CASSPDRGEAFF.

The J gene is TRBJ2-3, the V gene TRBV5-4; D perhaps matches TRBD2 (6 bases). Looked up from germline, CDR1 is SGHNT and CDR2 is YYREEE (reference sequence). Trimming pared 0 bases from V and 0 bases from J, leaving 8 bases between. The CDR3 consists of 15 residues. The CDR3 region has the DNA TGTGCCAGCAGCTTGGTTGGGACTAGCACAGATACGCAGTATTTT. This codes for CASSLVGTSTDTQYF. Using reference TRBV5-4 and TRBJ2-3 for the parts outside the CDR3, the full variable domain is ETGVTQSPTHLIKTRGQQVTLRCSSQSGHNTVSWYQQALGQGPQFIFQYYREEENGRGNFPPRFSGLQFPNYSSELNVNALELDDSALYLCASSLVGTSTDTQYFGPGTRLTVL.

V gene TRBV30 combines with J gene TRBJ1-6; 7 bases are a match to TRBD1. The trim removed 3 bases at V and 5 bases at J, leaving 7 bases unmatched. From germline, CDR1 is GTSNPN and CDR2 SVGIG (reference sequence). This CDR3 is built from 15 residues. CDR3 in DNA: TGTGCCTGGAGCCACGACAGGGCAAATAATTCACCCCTCCACTTT. Amino acids: CAWSHDRANNSPLHF. The whole variable domain, filled in from reference TRBV30 and TRBJ1-6, reads SQTIHQWPATLVQPVGSPLSLECTVEGTSNPNLYWYRQAAGRGLQLLFYSVGIGQISSEVPQNLSASRPQDRQFILSSKKLLLSDSGFYLCAWSHDRANNSPLHFGNGTRLTVT.

This clone was seen only a few times. The chain has TRBV10-1 and TRBJ2-4; 11 nucleotides line up with TRBD2. Per germline, CDR1 WNHNN and CDR2 SYGVQD (reference sequence). The CDR3 contains 18 residues. The V and J ends lost 3 bases and 3 bases, in that order; junction bases with no gene match: 10. CDR3 sequence: CASSDMASGRLGKNIQYF. CDR3 sequence (DNA): TGCGCCAGCAGTGATATGGCTAGCGGGAGGCTCGGCAAAAACATTCAGTACTTC.

The genes are TRBV28 and TRBJ2-1; D may be TRBD1 (6 bases). V was shortened by 10 bases and J by 8 bases, with 21 bases between the two germline ends. Germline V gene sequence: CDR1 MDHEN, CDR2 SYDVKM. CDR3 length equals 14 residues. This CDR3 is CATGNRESQDEQFF. In nucleotides, the CDR3 is TGTGCCACTGGAAACAGGGAATCTCAAGATGAGCAGTTCTTC.

The rearrangement uses TRBV19 and TRBJ2-7; tentative D call: TRBD1 (6 bases). The CDR3 length is 13 residues. V was trimmed by 4 bases and J by 5 bases, leaving 12 bases between them. Germline CDR1 LNHDA, CDR2 SQIVND (reference sequence). DNA for the CDR3: TGTGCCAGTAGTACACTACAGGGCAACGAGCAGTACTTC. This sequence encodes CASSTLQGNEQYF.

The rearrangement joins TRBV14 to TRBJ2-7; 7 bases fit TRBD2. The CDR3 runs to 13 residues. V lost 1 base, J lost 9 bases, and 6 bases stayed unmatched. From germline, CDR1 is SGHDN and CDR2 FVKESK. The CDR3: CASSQVISGGQYF. Written as DNA, the CDR3 is TGTGCCAGCAGCCAAGTGATTTCGGGAGGGCAGTACTTC.

This sequence joins TRBV28 and TRBJ2-1, with 7 bases matching TRBD2. From germline, CDR1 is MDHEN and CDR2 SYDVKM. The CDR3 sequence is 15 residues long. The V segment lost 6 bases and the J segment 12 bases; nucleotides outside the gene matches: 17. The CDR3 loop is CASRPTGGGLFWQFF. As DNA, the CDR3 is TGTGCCAGCAGACCAACGGGAGGAGGCCTGTTTTGGCAGTTCTTC. Full variable domain (rest looked up from reference TRBV28 and TRBJ2-1): DVKVTQSSRYLVKRTGEKVFLECVQDMDHENMFWYRQDPGLGLRLIYFSYDVKMKEKGDIPEGYSVSREKKERFSLILESASTNQTSMYLCASRPTGGGLFWQFFGPGTRLTVL.

The genes are TRBV5-4 and TRBJ2-1; no clear D. The germline V gene has CDR1 SGHNT and CDR2 YYREEE (reference sequence). Trimming left V 4 bases short and J 2 bases short, with 13 bases between. The CDR3 loop spans 15 amino acids. DNA of the CDR3: TGTGCCAGCAGCCCCGGAGTAGCCCCCTACAATGAGCAGTTCTTC. Residues: CASSPGVAPYNEQFF.

The chain uses TRBV19 and TRBJ1-2, with 7 positions matching TRBD1. CDR3 length equals 16 residues. CDR1 and CDR2 (germline): LNHDA, SQIVND (reference sequence). Losses at the gene ends were 4 bases for V and 4 bases for J; bases not matched to a gene: 12. The CDR3 nucleotides are TGTGCCAGTAGTACCCGGGACAGATCCCAGCGCTATGGCTACACCTTC. It specifies CASSTRDRSQRYGYTF.

The J gene is TRBJ2-2, the V gene TRBV5-1, with 7 bases matching TRBD1. Germline-derived CDR1 and CDR2 are SGHRS and YFSETQ. The junction had 17 bases not matched to a gene; V was cut back by 2 bases and J by 7 bases. This CDR3 is 18 amino acids long. The CDR3 DNA sequence: TGCGCCAGCAGCTTCTCAACCCGATCCGGGACAGCGATCGGGGAGCTGTTTTTT. Its translation: CASSFSTRSGTAIGELFF. The whole variable domain, remainder taken from reference TRBV5-1 and TRBJ2-2, is KAGVTQTPRYLIKTRGQQVTLSCSPISGHRSVSWYQQTPGQGLQFLFEYFSETQRNKGNFPGRFSGRQFSNSRSEMNVSTLELGDSALYLCASSFSTRSGTAIGELFFGEGSRLTVL.

V is TRBV19 and J is TRBJ1-2; 7 nucleotides align to TRBD1. V lost 10 bases to trimming and J lost 3 bases; unmatched junction nucleotides: 5. Looked up from germline, CDR1 is LNHDA and CDR2 is SQIVND (reference sequence). The CDR3 totals 12 residues. CDR3 loop: CATTGEHYGYTF. The CDR3 nucleotides are TGTGCCACTACAGGGGAGCACTATGGCTACACCTTC.

The chain links TRBV10-3 to TRBJ1-1; perhaps TRBD1 as D (6 bases). Germline CDR1 reads ENHRY; CDR2 reads SYGVKD. This CDR3 is built from 14 residues. V lost 6 bases to trimming and J lost 3 bases, with 14 bases between them. CDR3 nucleotides: TGTGCCATCAGGGGAACAGGGCGGGACACTGAAGCTTTCTTT. This encodes CAIRGTGRDTEAFF.

This clone was seen only once. The J gene is TRBJ1-6, the V gene TRBV12-5, with D possibly matching TRBD1 (6 bases). The CDR3 is 14 residues long. CDR1 is LGHNT, CDR2 FRNRAP, per germline. V was cut by 1 base and J by 10 bases, with 11 bases left in between. The CDR3 sequence: CASGLGGGESPLHF. In nucleotides, the CDR3 is TGTGCTAGTGGTTTGGGAGGGGGGGAATCACCCCTCCACTTT.

This chain joins TRBV11-2 and TRBJ2-3; 13 nucleotides align to TRBD2. CDR1 SGHAT and CDR2 FQNNGV come from the germline V gene. The CDR3 loop spans 16 amino acids. With V trimmed by 5 bases and J by 3 bases, 5 bases remained unmatched. DNA for the CDR3: TGTGCCAGCAGCCCCGGACTAGCGGGAGTGACAGATACGCAGTATTTT. This gives the protein CASSPGLAGVTDTQYF.

The chain uses TRBV10-3 and TRBJ2-5; possible D gene TRBD1, 6 bases. V was pared by 7 bases and J by 3 bases, with 12 bases between. CDR1 and CDR2 (germline): ENHRY, SYGVKD. This CDR3 has 13 amino acids. This CDR3 reads CAINDRSKETQYF. In DNA form, the CDR3 reads TGTGCCATCAATGACAGGTCGAAAGAGACCCAGTACTTC.

The V call is TRBV7-8, the J call TRBJ2-5; D might be TRBD2 (6 bases). Looked up from germline, CDR1 is SGHVS and CDR2 is FQNEAQ. Trimming cost V 2 bases and J 5 bases, with 18 bases left between them. The CDR3 covers 16 residues. In nucleotides, the CDR3 is TGTGCCAGCAGCTTATTTCCCCCTAGCGTCTACGAGACCCAGTACTTC. Translated: CASSLFPPSVYETQYF.

The gene calls are TRBV5-4 and TRBJ1-6; 9 bases match TRBD1. This CDR3 has 15 residues. CDR1 and CDR2 (germline): SGHNT, YYREEE (reference sequence). J lost 7 bases, V lost 4 bases, and 6 bases had no gene match. This CDR3 is CASSRTGTGNSPLHF. Written as DNA, the CDR3 is TGTGCCAGCAGCAGAACCGGGACAGGGAATTCACCCCTCCACTTT.

J is TRBJ2-1 and V is TRBV29-1; TRBD1 is a possible D gene (6 bases). The CDR3 spans 17 residues. Deletions cut 4 bases from V and 4 bases from J, with 23 bases between. Germline CDR1 SQVTM, CDR2 ANQGSEA. DNA for the CDR3: TGCAGCGTTGTCAGGGGCCAACTAATCGGGGCTTACAATGAGCAGTTCTTC. Its protein is CSVVRGQLIGAYNEQFF.

The chain recombines TRBV7-3 with TRBJ2-7; D might be TRBD2 (6 bases). Looked up from germline, CDR1 is SGHTA and CDR2 is FQGTGA. The CDR3 extends over 15 amino acids. Between the trimmed V and J ends, which lost 1 base and 1 base, there was a span of 11 bases. This CDR3 is CASSLKGGPSYEQYF. The DNA of the CDR3 is TGTGCCAGCAGCTTAAAGGGAGGTCCTTCCTACGAGCAGTACTTC.

The V gene is TRBV5-1, the J gene TRBJ1-3; perhaps TRBD1 as D (6 bases). The CDR3 loop spans 18 amino acids. Germline V CDR1 and CDR2: SGHRS, YFSETQ. V was shortened by 4 bases and J by 5 bases, with 25 bases between the two germline ends. The CDR3 sequence: CASSPGEYRTVLRNTIYF. The CDR3, as DNA: TGCGCCAGCAGCCCCGGAGAATACCGGACAGTTCTACGAAACACCATATATTTT.

CDR3: CASSAFTGGQETQYF. The CDR3 DNA is TGTGCCAGCAGTGCCTTCACAGGGGGACAAGAGACCCAGTACTTC. The genes are TRBV25-1 and TRBJ2-5; 8 nucleotides match TRBD1. V dropped 4 bases and J dropped 2; count of bases not matched to a gene: 6. CDR3 length equals 15 residues. CDR1 is MGHDK, CDR2 SYGVNS, per germline.

The chain carries TRBV28 and TRBJ2-5; 7 bases are a match to TRBD2. In germline, CDR1 is MDHEN, CDR2 SYDVKM. The trim removed 4 bases at V and 4 bases at J, leaving 12 bases unmatched. The CDR3 extends over 16 amino acids. CDR3 coding DNA: TGTGCCAGCAGTTCCCGCTGGGGGGGGATCACAGAGACCCAGTACTTC. It codes for CASSSRWGGITETQYF.